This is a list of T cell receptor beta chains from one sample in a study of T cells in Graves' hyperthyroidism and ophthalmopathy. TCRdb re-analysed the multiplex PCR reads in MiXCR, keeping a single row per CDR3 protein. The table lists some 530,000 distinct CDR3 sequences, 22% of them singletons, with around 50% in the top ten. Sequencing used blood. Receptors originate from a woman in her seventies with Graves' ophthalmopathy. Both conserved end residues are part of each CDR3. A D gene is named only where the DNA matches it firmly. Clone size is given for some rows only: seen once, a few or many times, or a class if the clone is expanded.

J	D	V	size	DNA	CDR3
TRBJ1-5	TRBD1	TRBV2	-	TGTGCCAGCAGGGGGACAGGTTTAAATCAGCCCCAGCATTTT	CASRGTGLNQPQHF
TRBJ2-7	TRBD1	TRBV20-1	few	TGCAGTGCTACTCTCCGGGACAGGGGGCGGGACGAGCAGTACTTC	CSATLRDRGRDEQYF
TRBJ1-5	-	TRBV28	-	TGTGCCAGCATCCTGACAGGTAATCAGCCCCAGCATTTT	CASILTGNQPQHF
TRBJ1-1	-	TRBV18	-	TGTGCCAGCTCACCGGCGACCGCAAGGGGCACTGAAGCTTTCTTT	CASSPATARGTEAFF
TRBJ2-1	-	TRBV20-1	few	TGCAGTGCTAGCCGGGGACGTGGCAATGAGCAGTTCTTC	CSASRGRGNEQFF
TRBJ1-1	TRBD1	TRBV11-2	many	TGTGCCAGCAGACAGGGGGAAGCTTTCTTT	CASRQGEAFF
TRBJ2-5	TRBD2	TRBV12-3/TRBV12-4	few	TGTGCCAGCAGTTTAGTGGGGGGGGTAGAGACCCAGTACTTC	CASSLVGGVETQYF
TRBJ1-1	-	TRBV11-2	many	TGTGCCGACGAGAAGGGCCTGGACACTGAAGCTTTCTTT	CADEKGLDTEAFF
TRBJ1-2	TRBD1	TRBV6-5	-	TGTGCCAGCAGTTCCGGGACAGGGGTTAGCTATGGCTACACCTTC	CASSSGTGVSYGYTF
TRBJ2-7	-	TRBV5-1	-	TGCGCCAGCAGTTATATCGGACTGACCTACGAGCAGTACTTC	CASSYIGLTYEQYF
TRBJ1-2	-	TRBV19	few	TGTGCCAGTAGTACGGTAGAACCCCCAAGAAATGGCTACACCTTC	CASSTVEPPRNGYTF
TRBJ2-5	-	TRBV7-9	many	TGTGCCAGCAGCAGGGACGGACGGGAGACCCAGTACTTC	CASSRDGRETQYF
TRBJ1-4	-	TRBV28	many	TGTGCCAGCAGTGGCAGGGGTGAAAAACTGTTTTTT	CASSGRGEKLFF
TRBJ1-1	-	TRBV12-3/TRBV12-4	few	TGTGCCACCTCGAGGACTGAAGCTTTCTTT	CATSRTEAFF
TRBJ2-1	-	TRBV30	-	TGTGCCTGGATAAGTGAGTCCCGCGATGAGCAGTTCTTC	CAWISESRDEQFF
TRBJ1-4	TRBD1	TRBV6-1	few	TGTGCCAGCAGTCTACAGGGGGTTGGTGAAAAACTGTTTTTT	CASSLQGVGEKLFF
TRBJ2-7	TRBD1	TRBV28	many	TGTGCCAGCAACCGACAGGGCCAACCCTACGAGCAGTACTTC	CASNRQGQPYEQYF
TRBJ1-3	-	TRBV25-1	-	TGTGCCAGCAGTGACAGAATCGGAAACACCATATATTTT	CASSDRIGNTIYF
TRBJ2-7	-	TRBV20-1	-	TGCAGTGCTAGGAAGGGGACGTCCGAGCAGTACTTC	CSARKGTSEQYF
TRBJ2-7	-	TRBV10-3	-	TGTGCCATCAGTGAGTTGTTGGGGGCCGACGAGCAGTACTTC	CAISELLGADEQYF
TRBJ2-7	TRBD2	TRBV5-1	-	TGCGCCAGCAGCTTGAAGCTAGCGGGAGCCGAGCAGTACTTC	CASSLKLAGAEQYF
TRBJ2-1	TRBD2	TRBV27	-	TGCGCCAGCAGCCCCCAGACTAGCGGGCGACCCTACAATGAGCAGTTCTTC	CASSPQTSGRPYNEQFF
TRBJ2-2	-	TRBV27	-	TGTGCCAGCAGTCGCCCCGCCGGGGAGCTGTTTTTT	CASSRPAGELFF